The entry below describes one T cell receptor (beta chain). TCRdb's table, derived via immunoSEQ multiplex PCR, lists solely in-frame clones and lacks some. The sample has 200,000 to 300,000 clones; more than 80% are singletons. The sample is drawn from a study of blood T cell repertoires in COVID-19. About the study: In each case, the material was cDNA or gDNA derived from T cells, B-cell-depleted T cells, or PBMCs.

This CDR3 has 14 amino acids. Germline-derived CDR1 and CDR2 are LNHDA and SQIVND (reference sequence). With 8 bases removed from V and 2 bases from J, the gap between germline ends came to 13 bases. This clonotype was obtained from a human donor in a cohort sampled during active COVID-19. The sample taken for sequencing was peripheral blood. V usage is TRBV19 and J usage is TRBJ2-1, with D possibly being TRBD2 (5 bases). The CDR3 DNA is TGTGCCAGTTCTCTAGGAGGCACCTACAATGAGCAGTTCTTC. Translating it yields CASSLGGTYNEQFF.